The rows below give T cell receptor beta chains drawn from one sample of a study of T cell repertoires in cytomegalovirus infection. Antigens of these TCRs are unknown. Each CDR3 protein gets one entry after TCRdb re-called the reads with MiXCR. The sample yields 700,000 to 900,000 distinct CDR3 sequences, about 27% seen once. The material was cultured CD8+ T cells from PBMCs, obtained from culture after CMV antigen stimulation. The source of these receptors is a human donor in good health (CMV status not recorded). Some clones in this sample may be carry-over from other donors' samples. CDR3s include the opening cysteine and the closing phenylalanine or tryptophan. Each record gives: D gene, V gene, J gene, clone size, CDR3 DNA, CDR3 protein. D genes are given only for firm matches. Clone size is given for some rows only: seen once, a few or many times, or a class if the clone is expanded.

d_call: NA
v_call: TRBV7-8
j_call: TRBJ2-7
clone_size: many
cdr3_nt: TGTGCCAGCAGCTGGAGTTCGGTCGGCTACGAGCAGTACTTC
cdr3_aa: CASSWSSVGYEQYF

d_call: TRBD2
v_call: TRBV29-1
j_call: TRBJ2-1
clone_size: NA
cdr3_nt: TGCAGCGTTGTTGGGACTAGCGGGTACAATGAGCAGTTCTTC
cdr3_aa: CSVVGTSGYNEQFF

d_call: NA
v_call: TRBV6-2/TRBV6-3
j_call: TRBJ2-3
clone_size: NA
cdr3_nt: TGTGCCAGCAGTTACTCGAGGCGGGGGCCTATGGATACGCAGTATTTT
cdr3_aa: CASSYSRRGPMDTQYF

d_call: NA
v_call: TRBV4-1
j_call: TRBJ2-1
clone_size: NA
cdr3_nt: TGCGCCAGCAGCCTCCTCGCTAGGGGCACCTACAATGAGCAGTTCTTC
cdr3_aa: CASSLLARGTYNEQFF

d_call: NA
v_call: TRBV19
j_call: TRBJ2-7
clone_size: NA
cdr3_nt: TGTGCCAGTAGTAGGGGCCACCAACGCGAGCAGTACTTC
cdr3_aa: CASSRGHQREQYF

d_call: NA
v_call: TRBV12-3/TRBV12-4
j_call: TRBJ2-2
clone_size: NA
cdr3_nt: TGTGCCTCAAGTTCAAGCGGAGACACCGGGGAGCTGTTTTTT
cdr3_aa: CASSSSGDTGELFF

d_call: NA
v_call: TRBV7-6
j_call: TRBJ2-1
clone_size: few
cdr3_nt: TGTGCCAGCAGCCCGGGGCCTCCAGCAGATGAGCAGTTCTTC
cdr3_aa: CASSPGPPADEQFF

d_call: NA
v_call: TRBV15
j_call: TRBJ2-2
clone_size: NA
cdr3_nt: TGTGCCACCAGCAGAGACCGAAATCCGGGCGGGGAGCTGTTTTTT
cdr3_aa: CATSRDRNPGGELFF

d_call: NA
v_call: TRBV5-6
j_call: TRBJ2-7
clone_size: NA
cdr3_nt: TGTGCCAGCAGTTCGGGGGGCCTGGAGCAGTACTTC
cdr3_aa: CASSSGGLEQYF

d_call: NA
v_call: TRBV7-6
j_call: TRBJ1-3
clone_size: many
cdr3_nt: TGTGCCAGCAGCTTAGGCGGGGGCTCTGGAAACACCATATATTTT
cdr3_aa: CASSLGGGSGNTIYF

d_call: TRBD1
v_call: TRBV5-1
j_call: TRBJ1-1
clone_size: NA
cdr3_nt: TGCGCCAGCAGCTTAGAGCAGGGGGTGAACACTGAAGCTTTCTTT
cdr3_aa: CASSLEQGVNTEAFF

d_call: NA
v_call: TRBV27
j_call: TRBJ2-7
clone_size: few
cdr3_nt: TGTGCCAGCAGTCCCCAACGGTCCTACGAGCAGTACTTC
cdr3_aa: CASSPQRSYEQYF

d_call: TRBD1
v_call: TRBV19
j_call: TRBJ2-3
clone_size: NA
cdr3_nt: TGTGCCAGTAGTGCGCAGGACAGGGCCGGGGATACGCAGTATTTT
cdr3_aa: CASSAQDRAGDTQYF

d_call: NA
v_call: TRBV6-5
j_call: TRBJ1-4
clone_size: NA
cdr3_nt: TGTGCCAGCAGTTACTCGAAGAACGGGAGGGAAAAACTGTTTTTT
cdr3_aa: CASSYSKNGREKLFF

d_call: NA
v_call: TRBV9
j_call: TRBJ1-2
clone_size: NA
cdr3_nt: TGTGCCAGCAGCGCTAGGACAGGCTACACCTTC
cdr3_aa: CASSARTGYTF

d_call: NA
v_call: TRBV4-1
j_call: TRBJ2-7
clone_size: NA
cdr3_nt: TGCGCCAGCAGCGAGACGTCGATAGCGACCTACGAGCAGTACTTC
cdr3_aa: CASSETSIATYEQYF

d_call: TRBD1
v_call: TRBV2
j_call: TRBJ1-5
clone_size: NA
cdr3_nt: TGTGCCAGCAGTGGGGGACAGACATTGAACGGCAATCAGCCCCAGCATTTT
cdr3_aa: CASSGGQTLNGNQPQHF

d_call: NA
v_call: TRBV6-5
j_call: TRBJ2-5
clone_size: NA
cdr3_nt: TGTGCCAGCAGTCCCGACGCGGGGCCACAAGAGACCCAGTACTTC
cdr3_aa: CASSPDAGPQETQYF

d_call: TRBD1
v_call: TRBV6-6
j_call: TRBJ1-6
clone_size: NA
cdr3_nt: TGTGCCAGCAGAGCGACAGGGGGATCACCCCTCCACTTT
cdr3_aa: CASRATGGSPLHF

d_call: TRBD1
v_call: TRBV7-4
j_call: TRBJ2-5
clone_size: few
cdr3_nt: TGTGCCAGCAGCTCCCCAGGGGGCCGGGAGACCCAGTACTTC
cdr3_aa: CASSSPGGRETQYF

d_call: TRBD1
v_call: TRBV6-5
j_call: TRBJ2-2
clone_size: many
cdr3_nt: TGTGCCAGCAGTTACTCGACAGGGTCGAACACCGGGGAGCTGTTTTTT
cdr3_aa: CASSYSTGSNTGELFF

d_call: TRBD1
v_call: TRBV7-2
j_call: TRBJ2-1
clone_size: many
cdr3_nt: TGTGCCAGCAGCATAACAGGGGTTCATGAGCAGTTCTTC
cdr3_aa: CASSITGVHEQFF

d_call: TRBD1
v_call: TRBV20-1
j_call: TRBJ2-7
clone_size: NA
cdr3_nt: TGCAGTGCTAGAGTACAGGGGGCGGACGAGCAGTACTTC
cdr3_aa: CSARVQGADEQYF

d_call: TRBD1
v_call: TRBV6-6
j_call: TRBJ2-6
clone_size: NA
cdr3_nt: TGTGCCAGCAGTTACGTCCGGGACAGGGGAGGTGGGGCCAACGTCCTGACTTTC
cdr3_aa: CASSYVRDRGGGANVLTF

d_call: TRBD1
v_call: TRBV6-1
j_call: TRBJ1-5
clone_size: many
cdr3_nt: TGTGCCAGCCGGGGCCCGACCCCAGGGGGCGGCAATCAGCCCCAGCATTTT
cdr3_aa: CASRGPTPGGGNQPQHF

d_call: NA
v_call: TRBV2
j_call: TRBJ2-1
clone_size: NA
cdr3_nt: TGTGCCAGCAGTGTTCACAGCAGGCGTGAAGGATACAATGAGCAGTTCTTC
cdr3_aa: CASSVHSRREGYNEQFF

d_call: NA
v_call: TRBV12-3/TRBV12-4
j_call: TRBJ2-1
clone_size: many
cdr3_nt: TGTGCCAGCAGCTTAAGCAATGAGCAGTTCTTC
cdr3_aa: CASSLSNEQFF

d_call: TRBD1
v_call: TRBV7-9
j_call: TRBJ1-3
clone_size: NA
cdr3_nt: TGTGCCAGCAGCTTTTGGACAGGGAAAGCTGGAAACACCATATATTTT
cdr3_aa: CASSFWTGKAGNTIYF

d_call: TRBD2
v_call: TRBV7-9
j_call: TRBJ2-1
clone_size: NA
cdr3_nt: TGTGCCAGCAGCCCCGGTCAGCCTAGCGGGGGGTACAATGAGCAGTTCTTC
cdr3_aa: CASSPGQPSGGYNEQFF

d_call: NA
v_call: TRBV27
j_call: TRBJ2-6
clone_size: many
cdr3_nt: TGTGCCAGCAGTTGGGGTGGGGCCAACGTCCTGACTTTC
cdr3_aa: CASSWGGANVLTF

d_call: NA
v_call: TRBV19
j_call: TRBJ1-5
clone_size: NA
cdr3_nt: TGTGCCAGTAGTATCCTTCGACAGGCGGGTCAGCCCCAGCATTTT
cdr3_aa: CASSILRQAGQPQHF